The 8 T cell receptor beta chains listed next were all sequenced from one sample in a study of CD8 T cells in Susac syndrome. RNA totalling roughly 0.45 to 1 ug underwent reverse transcription with random hexamers. Using its own MiXCR run on the immunoSEQ multiplex PCR reads, TCRdb lists one record per CDR3 protein. In the table there are about 130,000 distinct CDR3 sequences, 95% of which are singletons. The sample consisted of CD8+ T cells from PBMCs. The source is a human donor with Susac syndrome.

The rearrangement links TRBV6-6 to TRBJ1-2; 7 bases are a match to TRBD1. With 7 bases clipped from V and 6 bases from J, the junction kept 17 bases outside the gene matches. Germline CDR1 and CDR2: MNHNY and SVGAGI (reference sequence). CDR3 length equals 16 residues. In DNA, the CDR3 is TGTGCCAGCACCGAGGAGGGGACAGCGGGGGGGGATGGCTACACCTTC. Protein sequence: CASTEEGTAGGDGYTF.

This chain connects TRBV4-1 to TRBJ2-7; D is possibly TRBD2 (7 bases). The CDR3 covers 15 residues. The V gene lost 4 bases and the J gene lost 4 bases, with 17 bases spanning the gap. The germline gives CDR1 MGHRA, CDR2 YSYEKL. CDR3 amino acids: CASSPLRGGAYEQYF. CDR3 in DNA: TGCGCCAGCAGCCCCCTGAGGGGGGGAGCATACGAGCAGTACTTC.

This clonotype was recorded once. The germline gene is not matched at one end of the junction; a read error may be the cause. The gene calls are TRBV7-7 and TRBJ2-1, with 7 bases matching TRBD1. The CDR3 contains 14 residues. Germline V lookup: CDR1 SSHAT, CDR2 FNYEAQ (reference sequence). The CDR3 nucleotides are TGTGCTAGCAGCTTCGACAGGGACAACAATGAGCAGTTCTTC. This translates into CASSFDRDNNEQFF.

The rearrangement uses TRBV13 and TRBJ1-1; TRBD1 agrees at 7 bases. The junction had 6 bases not matched to a gene; V was cut back by 1 base and J by 1 base. CDR3 length: 16 residues. The V gene's germline CDR1 is PRHDT and CDR2 FYEKMQ (reference sequence). The CDR3 reads CASSLAVGTANTEAFF. The CDR3 nucleotides are TGTGCCAGCAGCTTAGCTGTCGGGACAGCGAACACTGAAGCTTTCTTT.

V and J are TRBV7-9 and TRBJ1-5; no definite D call. Germline values: CDR1 SEHNR, CDR2 FQNEAQ (reference sequence). V was shortened by 1 base and J by 9 bases, with 7 bases between the two germline ends. The CDR3 length is 12 residues. The CDR3 nucleotides are TGTGCCAGCAGCTTAGGAGAAAGGCCCCAGCATTTT. Translation gives CASSLGERPQHF.

This clonotype has just one count. The chain employs TRBV11-2 and TRBJ1-2, with TRBD1 as a possible D gene (6 bases). The CDR3 runs 16 residues. V lost 6 bases to trimming and J lost 5 bases, with 22 bases between them. Germline CDR1 SGHAT, CDR2 FQNNGV. CDR3 DNA: TGTGCCAGCAGTGACCCTAGACCGGGGGGCGTTTATGGCTACACCTTC. Translation gives CASSDPRPGGVYGYTF.

The genes are TRBV15 and TRBJ2-3; 7 bases map to TRBD2. CDR1 is LNHNV, CDR2 YYDKDF, per germline (reference sequence). Trimming at V came to 2 bases and at J to 9 bases, leaving 2 bases not matched to a gene. The length of the CDR3 is 12 residues. The CDR3 loop is CATSRLGGTQYF. CDR3 coding DNA: TGTGCCACCAGCAGATTGGGGGGGACGCAGTATTTT.

There are a few counts of this clonotype. V and J are TRBV27 and TRBJ2-7; D might be TRBD1 (6 bases). V lost 3 bases and J 1 base, leaving 10 bases between the germline ends. This CDR3 spans 14 amino acids. Germline V gene lookup returns CDR1 MNHEY and CDR2 SMNVEV (reference sequence). In nucleotides, the CDR3 is TGTGCCAGCAGTTTGTCCACAGGGTCCTACGAGCAGTACTTC. Translated, it gives CASSLSTGSYEQYF.